What follows describes a single T cell receptor (beta chain). This clone has more than one count but fewer than ten. This receptor's antigen is unknown. Base qualities were left out, and no much larger clone turns up one base away. Germline trimming: 5 bases from V, 7 bases from J; junction bases outside gene matches: 14. Measured from the cysteine to the phenylalanine, the CDR3 is 16 residues long. The read is trimmed to its CDR3 DNA, 48 bases read in frame from base 1. Via the germline V gene (reference sequence), CDR1 is PRHDT and CDR2 FYEKMQ. One collaborating source in Seattle enrolled patients during active infection and followed them longitudinally through the course of disease. The collaborating institutions used their own protocols to collect whole blood in K2EDTA tubes. For TCRbeta analysis, collaborators shipped samples in one of three forms: frozen whole blood, isolated PBMCs, or DNA extracted from either of those sample types.

The immunoSEQ Assay, a bias-controlled multiplex PCR, was used to amplify TCRbeta CDR3 regions from genomic DNA. The authors' pipeline ran thus. The number of nucleated cells in each sample was estimated by amplification of reference gene primers within the assay. Sequence reads were collapsed and filtered to measure the absolute abundance of every unique TCRbeta CDR3 rearrangement. For each sample, productive Simpson clonality was calculated by taking the square root of Simpson's diversity index across productive rearrangements. TCRdb re-hosts the immuneACCESS table, in-frame sequences only. Its copies lack some clones; in the studies checked, an unresolved V gene accounts for under half of them, and the cause for the rest is not known. The V and J calls and clone size are taken from that table; D and trimming were inferred from the DNA. Within this sample are just under 65,000 clones, with roughly three quarters of them counted one time only. The ten biggest clones cover 14% of the sample.

This specimen comes from a study of blood T cell repertoires in COVID-19 (dated by TCRdb to about 2020). At the level of the whole study: Samples covering the acute and convalescent phases of COVID-19 were provided by collaborators in the United States, Italy and Spain. The prospective study material was composed of cDNA or gDNA derived from T cells, B-cell-depleted T cells, or PBMCs. The dataset comprised deeply sampled blood TCRbeta repertoires from subjects exposed to, actively infected with, or recovered from COVID-19. The repertoires were released in a freely available public database intended as a resource for research on the immune response to SARS-CoV-2. Samples were obtained from the ongoing ImmuneRACE study (first 160 participants) and from about 1,300 subjects provided by 6 global collaborators. The sample metadata nearly always contained a de-identified subject ID, COVID-19 status, age in years and sex. HLA class I and class II types, where available, came from metadata supplied by the sample provider rather than from assay-based typing.

Paper-wide results and their limitations: Clinical and demographic metadata were provided uncurated, with the amount varying by source and participant.

The source material was peripheral blood. The source of this sequence is a man in his sixties with COVID-19, enrolled during active disease. The chain links TRBV13 with TRBJ2-7; 10 nucleotides in the junction match TRBD2. CDR3 protein: CASSPGGGLAYREQYF. The bases are TGTGCCAGCAGCCCCGGAGGGGGACTAGCGTATAGAGAGCAGTACTTC.